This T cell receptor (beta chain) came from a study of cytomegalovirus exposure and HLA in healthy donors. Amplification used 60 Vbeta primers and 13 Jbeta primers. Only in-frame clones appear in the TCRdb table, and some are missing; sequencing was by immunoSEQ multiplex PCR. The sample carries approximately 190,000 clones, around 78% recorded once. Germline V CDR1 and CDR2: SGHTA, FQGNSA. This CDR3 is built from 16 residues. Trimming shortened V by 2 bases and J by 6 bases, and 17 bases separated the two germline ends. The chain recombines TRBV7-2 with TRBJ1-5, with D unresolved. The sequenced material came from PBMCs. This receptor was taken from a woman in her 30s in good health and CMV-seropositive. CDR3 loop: CASSLSFQIQTQPQHF. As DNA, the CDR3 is TGTGCCAGCAGCTTATCTTTTCAGATACAAACTCAGCCCCAGCATTTT.